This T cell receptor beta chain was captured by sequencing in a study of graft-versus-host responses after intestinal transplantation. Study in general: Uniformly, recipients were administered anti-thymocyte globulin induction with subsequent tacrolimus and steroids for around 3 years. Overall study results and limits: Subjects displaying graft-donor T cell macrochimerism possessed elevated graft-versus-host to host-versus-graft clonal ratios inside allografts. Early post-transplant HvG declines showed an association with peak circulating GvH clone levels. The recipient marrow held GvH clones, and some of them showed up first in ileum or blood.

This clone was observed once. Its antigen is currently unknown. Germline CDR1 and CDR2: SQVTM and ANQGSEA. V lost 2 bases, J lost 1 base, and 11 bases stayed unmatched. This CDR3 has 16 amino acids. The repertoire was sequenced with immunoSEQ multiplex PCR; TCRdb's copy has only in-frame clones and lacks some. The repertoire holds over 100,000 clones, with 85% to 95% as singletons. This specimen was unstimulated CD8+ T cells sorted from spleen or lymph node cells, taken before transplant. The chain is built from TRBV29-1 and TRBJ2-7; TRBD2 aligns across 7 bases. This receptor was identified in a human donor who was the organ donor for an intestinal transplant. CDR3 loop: CSVEKRLGGTSYEQYF. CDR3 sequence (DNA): TGCAGCGTTGAAAAGCGCTTGGGAGGGACGTCCTACGAGCAGTACTTC.